This entry is about one T cell receptor beta chain. The source of the sample is a study of blood T cell repertoires in COVID-19. Study details: Spain, Italy and the United States supplied samples that represented acute and convalescent COVID-19.

J was trimmed by 2 bases and V by 5 bases; bases with no gene match: 13. The V gene's germline CDR1 is SEHNR and CDR2 FQNEAQ (reference sequence). The CDR3 runs to 18 residues. Here immunoSEQ multiplex PCR was the method, and the copy in TCRdb shows in-frame clones only, minus some. The sample holds tens of thousands of clones, 89% seen once. The source material was peripheral blood. This TCR was sampled from a woman aged 55-75 years with active COVID-19. The chain recombines TRBV7-9 with TRBJ2-7; 12 bases agree with TRBD1. The CDR3 coding sequence is TGTGCCAGCAGCCCCAGGTGGGGGACAGGGGGCTACGCCTACGAGCAGTACTTC. This codes for CASSPRWGTGGYAYEQYF.